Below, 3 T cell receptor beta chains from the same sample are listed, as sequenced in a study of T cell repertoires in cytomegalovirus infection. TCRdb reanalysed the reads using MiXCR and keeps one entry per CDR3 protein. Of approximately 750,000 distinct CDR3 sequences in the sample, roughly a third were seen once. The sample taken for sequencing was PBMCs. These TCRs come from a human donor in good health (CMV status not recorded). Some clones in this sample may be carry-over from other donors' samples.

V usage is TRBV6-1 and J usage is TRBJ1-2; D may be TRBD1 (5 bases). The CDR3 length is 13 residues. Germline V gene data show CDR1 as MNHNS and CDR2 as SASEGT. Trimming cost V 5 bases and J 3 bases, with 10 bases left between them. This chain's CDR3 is CASSYGGDYGYTF. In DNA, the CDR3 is TGTGCCAGCAGTTACGGGGGTGACTATGGCTACACCTTC.

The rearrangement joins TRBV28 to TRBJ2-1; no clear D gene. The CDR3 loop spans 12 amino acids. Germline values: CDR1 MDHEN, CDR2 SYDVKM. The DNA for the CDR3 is TGTGTGACCGGTCAACTTAGGGATGAGCAGTTCTTC. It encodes CVTGQLRDEQFF.

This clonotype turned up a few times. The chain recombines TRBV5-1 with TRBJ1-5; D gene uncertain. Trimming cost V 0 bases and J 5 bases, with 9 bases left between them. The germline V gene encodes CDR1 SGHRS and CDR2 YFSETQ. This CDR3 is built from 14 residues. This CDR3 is CASSLDPGDQPQHF. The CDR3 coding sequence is TGCGCCAGCAGCTTGGATCCCGGAGATCAGCCCCAGCATTTT.